A selection of T cell receptor beta chains follows, all from one sample in a study of cytomegalovirus exposure and HLA in healthy donors. Sequenced by immunoSEQ multiplex PCR; TCRdb stores in-frame clones only, minus some. This sample has 100,000 to 150,000 clones, with roughly 84% found just once. The source material was PBMCs. The origin of the receptors is a boy between 10 and 17 years old in good health and CMV-seronegative. Each CDR3 is given with its conserved first and last residue. A D gene is named only where the DNA matches it firmly. Clone size is given for some rows only: seen once, a few or many times, or a class if the clone is expanded.

NA NA TRBJ1-1 TRBV13 TGTGCCAGCAGCTTATTGGGAGTGCGAACTGAAGCTTTCTTT CASSLLGVRTEAFF
NA NA TRBJ2-6 TRBV18 TGTGCCAGCTCACCCGGACTCTCTGGGGCCAACGTCCTGACTTTC CASSPGLSGANVLTF
NA NA TRBJ1-2 TRBV7-9 TGTGCCAGCAGCTTACTAGGGAGTGACTATGGCTACACCTTC CASSLLGSDYGYTF
NA NA TRBJ1-6 TRBV18 TGTGCCAGCCTGGAGGGGATGAATTCACCCCTCCACTTT CASLEGMNSPLHF
NA TRBD1 TRBJ2-4 TRBV11-3 TGTGCCAGCAGCGTAGCGCCGGGACAGAAAAACATTCAGTACTTC CASSVAPGQKNIQYF
NA NA TRBJ1-5 TRBV15 TGTGCCACCAGTAGGGAGTCGGGCGGTCAGCCCCAGCATTTT CATSRESGGQPQHF
NA NA TRBJ2-1 TRBV13 TGTGCCAGCAGCTTAGGGCCAGGGAATTTTAATGAGCAGTTCTTC CASSLGPGNFNEQFF
NA NA TRBJ1-2 TRBV4-1 TGCGCCAGCAGCCCTTTTACAGGGAACTATGGCTACACCTTC CASSPFTGNYGYTF
NA TRBD2 TRBJ2-7 TRBV7-9 TGTGCCAGCAGCTTAGGGGGGGGACTAGCGGGGATCTACGAGCAGTACTTC CASSLGGGLAGIYEQYF
NA NA TRBJ2-7 TRBV4-2 TGTGCCAGCAGCCAAGACAGGGGTGGTATCTACGAGCAGTACTTC CASSQDRGGIYEQYF
NA NA TRBJ1-1 TRBV7-2 TGTGCCAGCAGCCGAATTTTGGTAGGGAGCACTGAAGCTTTCTTT CASSRILVGSTEAFF
NA NA TRBJ2-1 TRBV7-8 TGTGCCAGCAGCTTACGGGTTTCCGCGGATGAGCAGTTCTTC CASSLRVSADEQFF
NA NA TRBJ2-5 TRBV9 TGTGCCAGCAGCGCCCGGGACTACCAAGAGACCCAGTACTTC CASSARDYQETQYF
NA TRBD2 TRBJ2-1 TRBV4-1 TGCGCCAGCAGCCCACTAGCGTACAATGAGCAGTTCTTC CASSPLAYNEQFF
NA NA TRBJ1-5 TRBV18 TGTGCCAGCTCACTTAACACGCAATCAGCCCAGCATTTT CASSLNTQSAQHF
NA TRBD1 TRBJ2-2 TRBV30 TGTGCCTGGAGTGACGTTACCGGACAGGGAGTCGGCGGGGAGCTGTTTTTT CAWSDVTGQGVGGELFF
once TRBD2 TRBJ2-1 TRBV13 TGTGCCAGCAACCACGGGGGACTAGGCTACAATGAGCAGTTCTTC CASNHGGLGYNEQFF
NA TRBD1 TRBJ1-5 TRBV19 TGTGCCAGCAGGCTTGGACAGGGCAATCAGCCCCAGCATTTT CASRLGQGNQPQHF